This T cell receptor (beta chain) was sequenced in a study of blood T cell repertoires in COVID-19. Trimming shortened V by 7 bases and J by 10 bases, and 20 bases separated the two germline ends. The length of the CDR3 is 15 residues. Per germline, CDR1 SNHLY and CDR2 FYNNEI. Assay: immunoSEQ multiplex PCR; the TCRdb copy retains only in-frame clones and omits some. The sample has roughly 430,000 clones; approximately 85% are singletons. This clone was recorded a few times. The receptor was derived from a woman in her forties with acute COVID-19. The chain joins TRBV2 to TRBJ1-6; possible D gene TRBD1, 6 bases. The sequencing sample was made of PBMCs or T cells enriched from blood (not recorded which). The CDR3 here is CASKGGDIGPSPLHF. The CDR3 DNA reads TGTGCCAGCAAGGGTGGGGACATAGGGCCCTCACCCCTCCACTTT. Variable domain in full (rest from reference TRBV2 and TRBJ1-6): EPEVTQTPSHQVTQMGQEVILRCVPISNHLYFYWYRQILGQKVEFLVSFYNNEISEKSEIFDDQFSVERPDGSNFTLKIRSTKLEDSAMYFCASKGGDIGPSPLHFGNGTRLTVT.